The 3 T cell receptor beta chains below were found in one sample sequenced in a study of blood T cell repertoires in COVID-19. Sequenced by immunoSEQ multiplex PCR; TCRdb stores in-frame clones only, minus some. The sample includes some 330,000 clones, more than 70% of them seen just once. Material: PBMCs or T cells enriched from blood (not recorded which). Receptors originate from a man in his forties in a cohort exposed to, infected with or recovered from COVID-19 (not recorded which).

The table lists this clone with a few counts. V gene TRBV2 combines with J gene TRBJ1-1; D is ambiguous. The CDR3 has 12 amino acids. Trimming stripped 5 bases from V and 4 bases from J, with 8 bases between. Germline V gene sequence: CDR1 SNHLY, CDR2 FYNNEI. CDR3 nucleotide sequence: TGTGCCAGCAGTTACCGGGTCACTGAAGCTTTCTTT. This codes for CASSYRVTEAFF.

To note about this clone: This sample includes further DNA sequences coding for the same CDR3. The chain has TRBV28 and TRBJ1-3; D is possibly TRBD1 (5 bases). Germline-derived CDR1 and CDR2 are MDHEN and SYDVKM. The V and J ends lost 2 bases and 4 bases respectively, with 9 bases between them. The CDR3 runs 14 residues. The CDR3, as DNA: TGTGCCAGCAGTTTAGACAGAGTGGGAAACACCATATATTTT. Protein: CASSLDRVGNTIYF.

In DNA, the CDR3 is TGTGCCAGCAGCTTGGCGGACTATACCTACAATGAGCAGTTCTTC. Residues: CASSLADYTYNEQFF. The chain recombines TRBV5-4 with TRBJ2-1; D might be TRBD2 (6 bases). CDR1 is SGHNT and CDR2 is YYREEE in the germline V gene (reference sequence). Deletions cut 0 bases from V and 2 bases from J, with 9 bases between. CDR3 size: 15 residues. Full variable domain (rest looked up from reference TRBV5-4 and TRBJ2-1): ETGVTQSPTHLIKTRGQQVTLRCSSQSGHNTVSWYQQALGQGPQFIFQYYREEENGRGNFPPRFSGLQFPNYSSELNVNALELDDSALYLCASSLADYTYNEQFFGPGTRLTVL.